This TCR beta chain is drawn from a study of T cell responses to AZD1222 COVID-19 vaccine. Study results and caveats: Compared with day 0, the breadth and depth of the Spike-specific TCR repertoire rose significantly after two doses of AZD1222. Donors skewed white British and female; clonal diversity was possibly underestimated. Nearly half of spike-specific TCRs reportedly target unmutated variant regions.

There are 13 residues in the CDR3. V lost 6 bases to trimming and J lost 7 bases, with 14 bases between them. Looked up from germline, CDR1 is KGHDR and CDR2 is SFDVKD. About this clone: Its antigen is as yet unknown.

The assay was immunoSEQ multiplex PCR, and TCRdb's table has in-frame clones only and misses some. The sample contains some 120,000 clones, approximately 83% of which appear only once. Sequenced material: peripheral blood, taken on day 0 of AZD1222 vaccination. This chain joins TRBV24-1 and TRBJ2-5, with D possibly matching TRBD1 (5 bases). The receptor's source is an adult in good health. DNA for the CDR3: TGTGCCACCAGTACCCAGGGCGTCGCGACCCAGTACTTC. Translated, it gives CATSTQGVATQYF.